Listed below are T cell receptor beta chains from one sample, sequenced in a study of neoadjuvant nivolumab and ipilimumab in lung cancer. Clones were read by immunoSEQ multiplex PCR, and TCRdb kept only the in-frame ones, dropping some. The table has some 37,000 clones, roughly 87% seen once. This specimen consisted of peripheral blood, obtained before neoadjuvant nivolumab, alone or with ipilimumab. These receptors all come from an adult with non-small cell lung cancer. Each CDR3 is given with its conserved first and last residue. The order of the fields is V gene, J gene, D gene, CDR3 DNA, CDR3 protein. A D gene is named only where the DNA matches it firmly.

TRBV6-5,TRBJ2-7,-,TGTGCCAGCAGACTCGGGACGACCAACGAGCAGTACTTC,CASRLGTTNEQYF
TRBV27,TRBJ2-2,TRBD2,TGTGCCAGCAGTTTATTTATAGCGGGAACCGGGGAGCTGTTTTTT,CASSLFIAGTGELFF
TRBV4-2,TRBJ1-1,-,TGTGCCAGCAGCCCCTTGACGGGGTCGAACACTGAAGCTTTCTTT,CASSPLTGSNTEAFF
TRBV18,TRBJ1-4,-,TGTGCCAGCTCACCCGCTATCCGGAATGAAAAACTGTTTTTT,CASSPAIRNEKLFF
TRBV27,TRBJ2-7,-,TGTGCCAGCAGTTTACGGCGCCAGGGGCGATCCTACGAGCAGTACTTC,CASSLRRQGRSYEQYF
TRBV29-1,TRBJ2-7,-,TGCAGCGTTGGTTCCCCAACAGGGATTGGGGAGCAGTACTTC,CSVGSPTGIGEQYF
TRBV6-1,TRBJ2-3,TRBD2,TGTGCCAACGAGGGACTAGCGGGAGCACAGGGAACGCAGTATTTT,CANEGLAGAQGTQYF
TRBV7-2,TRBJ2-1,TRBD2,TGTGCCAGCAGCTCCGGGACTAGCGGGAGAGGTGAGCAGTTCTTC,CASSSGTSGRGEQFF
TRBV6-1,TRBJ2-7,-,TGTGCCAGCCGGACAGCCGCCGGGGGTGAGCAGTACTTC,CASRTAAGGEQYF
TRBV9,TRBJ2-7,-,TGTGCCAGCAGCGGATCAGGGGCGGTCGAGCAGTACTTC,CASSGSGAVEQYF
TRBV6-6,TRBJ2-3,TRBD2,TGTGCCAGCAGTTGGACTAGCCTTAGCACAGATACGCAGTATTTT,CASSWTSLSTDTQYF
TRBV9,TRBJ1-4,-,TGTGCCAGCAGCGTACACTCTAATGAAAAACTGTTTTTT,CASSVHSNEKLFF
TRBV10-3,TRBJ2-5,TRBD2,TGTGCCATCAGTGGCTCGACTAGCGCTACTACTAGCCAAGAGACCCAGTACTTC,CAISGSTSATTSQETQYF
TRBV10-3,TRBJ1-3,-,TGTGCCATCAGTGAGTCTGGAAACACCATATATTTT,CAISESGNTIYF
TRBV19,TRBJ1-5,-,TGTGCCAGTAGTATAGGGGGTAATCAGCCCCAGCATTTT,CASSIGGNQPQHF
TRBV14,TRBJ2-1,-,TGTGCCAGCAGAGGGACCGGTGGCAATGAGCAGTTCTTC,CASRGTGGNEQFF